Below are 31 T cell receptor beta chains sequenced from a single sample in a study of Ad26.COV2.S vaccination and SARS-CoV-2 variants. TCRdb's table, derived via immunoSEQ multiplex PCR, lists solely in-frame clones and lacks some. This table holds about 180,000 clones, around 88% found once. Sequencing was performed on peripheral blood, taken after recovery from COVID-19. Receptor source: a human donor who had recovered from COVID-19.

This chain uses TRBV15 with TRBJ1-3; no firm D call. Germline CDR1 is LNHNV and CDR2 is YYDKDF (reference sequence). The germline V and J ends were trimmed by 4 bases and 0 bases, with 7 bases remaining between them. The CDR3 totals 14 residues. The CDR3 bases are TGTGCCACCAGCACGGATTACTCTGGAAACACCATATATTTT. Its protein product is CATSTDYSGNTIYF.

The V gene is TRBV27, the J gene TRBJ1-5; a possible D gene is TRBD1 (5 bases). The CDR3 consists of 14 residues. The V gene's germline CDR1 is MNHEY and CDR2 SMNVEV (reference sequence). V was clipped by 5 bases and J by 7 bases, with 15 bases between them. The CDR3 spells CASSRRGGGQPQHF. The CDR3 region has the DNA TGTGCCAGCAGTCGGAGGGGTGGTGGGCAGCCCCAGCATTTT.

This clone showed up just a few times. The CDR3 DNA follows: TGCGCCAGCAGCTTGGATCAGGGGTGGAGAACTGAAGCTTTCTTT. Residues: CASSLDQGWRTEAFF. The J gene is TRBJ1-1, the V gene TRBV5-1; a possible D gene is TRBD1 (6 bases). This CDR3 spans 15 amino acids. Per the germline V gene, CDR1 is SGHRS and CDR2 is YFSETQ. The V end lost 0 bases, the J end lost 5 bases, and 14 bases lay between the germline ends.

This clone was recorded a few times. The chain recombines TRBV12-3 or TRBV12-4 with TRBJ2-2, with unresolved D. This CDR3 is 12 amino acids long. Between the trimmed V and J ends, which lost 6 bases and 7 bases, there was a span of 9 bases. The chain's CDR3 is CASSPGVGELFF. CDR3 sequence (DNA): TGTGCCAGCAGCCCCGGAGTCGGGGAGCTGTTTTTT.

This chain joins TRBV19 and TRBJ1-2; D unclear. V lost 6 bases, J lost 6 bases, and 17 bases lay in between. Germline-derived CDR1 and CDR2 are LNHDA and SQIVND (reference sequence). The CDR3 consists of 14 residues. The CDR3 DNA sequence: TGTGCCAGTAGCATAAACCAGAGGAGTCATGGCTACACCTTC. Translating it yields CASSINQRSHGYTF.

The gene calls are TRBV7-2 and TRBJ2-2; 7 nucleotides line up with TRBD2. This CDR3 region has 15 residues. After removal of 3 bases from V and 5 bases from J, the junction contained 6 bases not matched to a gene. Germline values: CDR1 SGHTA, CDR2 FQGNSA. The CDR3: CASSFSGGGTGELFF. The DNA of the CDR3 is TGTGCCAGCAGCTTCTCGGGGGGAGGGACCGGGGAGCTGTTTTTT. Full variable domain (outside the CDR3, taken from reference TRBV7-2 and TRBJ2-2): GAGVSQSPSNKVTEKGKDVELRCDPISGHTALYWYRQSLGQGLEFLIYFQGNSAPDKSGLPSDRFSAERTGGSVSTLTIQRTQQEDSAVYLCASSFSGGGTGELFFGEGSRLTVL.

The chain carries TRBV7-2 and TRBJ1-2, with no clear D. V lost 4 bases and J 8 bases, leaving 11 bases between the germline ends. The CDR3 contains 12 residues. Germline-derived CDR1 and CDR2 are SGHTA and FQGNSA. The CDR3 here is CASSSDNRGYTF. The CDR3 bases are TGTGCCAGCAGCTCCGACAATCGCGGCTACACCTTC.

V is TRBV28 and J is TRBJ1-6; 11 bases align to TRBD1. This CDR3 has 15 amino acids. Germline V CDR1 and CDR2: MDHEN, SYDVKM. Trimming removed 5 bases from V and 8 bases from J; junction bases left unmatched: 5. Here the CDR3 DNA reads TGTGCCAGCAGTCGATGGACAGGGGGCGATTCACCCCTCCACTTT. It translates to CASSRWTGGDSPLHF.

The rearrangement uses TRBV6-2 or TRBV6-3 and TRBJ2-2; 7 positions agree with TRBD2. Losses at the gene ends were 0 bases for V and 4 bases for J; bases not matched to a gene: 5. The germline V gene has CDR1 MNHEY and CDR2 SVGEGT. The length of the CDR3 is 16 residues. CDR3 sequence (DNA): TGTGCCAGCAGTTACTCTGCGGGAGCGGTCACCGGGGAGCTGTTTTTT. Translated, it gives CASSYSAGAVTGELFF.

The chain couples TRBV20-1 to TRBJ2-3; the D gene is possibly TRBD1 (5 bases). Trimming cost V 6 bases and J 6 bases, with 10 bases left between them. Germline CDR1 DFQATT, CDR2 SNEGSKA (reference sequence). CDR3 length equals 11 residues. CDR3 nucleotide sequence: TGCAGTGCCGAAAGGGGTGATACGCAGTATTTT. Protein product: CSAERGDTQYF.

The J gene is TRBJ2-7, the V gene TRBV11-2; D not certain. Trimming shortened V by 3 bases and J by 4 bases, and 4 bases separated the two germline ends. The length of the CDR3 is 11 residues. Germline CDR1 is SGHAT and CDR2 is FQNNGV. The CDR3 loop is CASSFRYEQYF. The DNA of the CDR3 is TGTGCCAGCAGCTTCCGATACGAGCAGTACTTC.

The rearrangement joins TRBV11-2 to TRBJ2-7; D perhaps matches TRBD2 (7 bases). This CDR3 has 17 residues. Germline values: CDR1 SGHAT, CDR2 FQNNGV. The ends were cut back, 1 base at V and 1 base at J, with 17 bases in the middle. The CDR3 region has the DNA TGTGCCAGCAGCTTAGCGGGAGGACAGCGCTATTCCTACGAGCAGTACTTC. This encodes CASSLAGGQRYSYEQYF.

This chain uses TRBV6-5 with TRBJ1-2, with D possibly matching TRBD1 (5 bases). In germline, CDR1 is MNHEY, CDR2 SVGAGI. The CDR3 totals 15 residues. V lost 7 bases, J lost 3 bases, and 18 bases lay in between. CDR3: CASKGRVKLDYGYTF. CDR3 bases: TGTGCCAGCAAGGGCAGGGTGAAGTTGGACTATGGCTACACCTTC.

The J gene is TRBJ1-6, the V gene TRBV3-1 (or the pseudogene TRBV3-2), with 8 bases fitting TRBD1. CDR3 length: 17 amino acids. Looked up from germline, CDR1 is LGHDT and CDR2 is YNNKEL (reference sequence). J gave up 5 bases and V 4 bases, and 10 bases lay outside the gene matches. The CDR3 sequence: CASSPRTGRPHNSPLHF. In DNA, the CDR3 is TGTGCCAGCAGCCCCCGGACAGGGAGGCCTCATAATTCACCCCTCCACTTT.

The chain combines TRBV7-2 with TRBJ2-5; 8 bases align to TRBD2. The junction had 9 bases not matched to a gene; V was cut back by 5 bases and J by 7 bases. This CDR3 is built from 14 residues. The germline gives CDR1 SGHTA, CDR2 FQGNSA. DNA for the CDR3: TGTGCCAGCAGCCCGGGGGGGGTTCCTGGGACCCAGTACTTC. It translates to CASSPGGVPGTQYF.

The chain combines TRBV3-1 (or the pseudogene TRBV3-2) with TRBJ2-7; 11 bases line up with TRBD2. Trimming at V came to 3 bases and at J to 2 bases, leaving 6 bases not matched to a gene. The germline gives CDR1 LGHDT, CDR2 YNNKEL (reference sequence). There are 16 residues in the CDR3. CDR3 sequence reads: CASSHPGLADPYEQYF. CDR3 nucleotides: TGTGCCAGCAGCCACCCGGGACTAGCGGACCCCTACGAGCAGTACTTC.

This sequence joins TRBV19 and TRBJ2-2, with 9 bases identical to TRBD2. There are 16 residues in the CDR3. Trimming cost V 6 bases and J 2 bases; bases outside gene matches: 7. The germline V gene encodes CDR1 LNHDA and CDR2 SQIVND (reference sequence). As DNA, the CDR3 is TGTGCCAGTAGCCTAGCGGGACTCGATAACACCGGGGAGCTGTTTTTT. It specifies CASSLAGLDNTGELFF. The whole variable domain, filled in from reference TRBV19 and TRBJ2-2, reads DGGITQSPKYLFRKEGQNVTLSCEQNLNHDAMYWYRQDPGQGLRLIYYSQIVNDFQKGDIAEGYSVSREKKESFPLTVTSAQKNPTAFYLCASSLAGLDNTGELFFGEGSRLTVL.

The V gene is TRBV28, the J gene TRBJ1-5, with D perhaps TRBD1 (6 bases). The germline gives CDR1 MDHEN, CDR2 SYDVKM. Trimming took off 5 bases at V and 0 bases at J, with 17 bases between the two ends. This CDR3 has 17 residues. The CDR3 DNA reads as TGTGCCAGCAGTCCCTACTCTCAGGGGAATAGCAATCAGCCCCAGCATTTT. Encoded protein: CASSPYSQGNSNQPQHF.

The gene calls are TRBV27 and TRBJ2-3, with D uncertain. Deletions cut 6 bases from V and 1 base from J, with 11 bases between. This CDR3 is built from 14 residues. Germline values: CDR1 MNHEY, CDR2 SMNVEV (reference sequence). The CDR3: CASSRLARTDTQYF. The DNA for the CDR3 is TGTGCCAGCAGCCGCCTCGCCCGCACAGATACGCAGTATTTT.

The V and J genes are TRBV19 and TRBJ1-1, with D maybe TRBD1 (6 bases). Germline V lookup: CDR1 LNHDA, CDR2 SQIVND (reference sequence). V shed 5 bases and J shed 4 bases, with 14 bases lying between them. There are 14 residues in the CDR3. CDR3 region: CASSSRGGVTEAFF. The CDR3 DNA follows: TGTGCCAGTAGTTCCAGGGGAGGGGTCACTGAAGCTTTCTTT.

The table lists this clone with a few counts. CDR3 sequence reads: CASSPPPGSGEVDEQFF. The CDR3 DNA reads TGTGCCAGCTCACCACCGCCAGGTAGCGGGGAGGTCGATGAGCAGTTCTTC. The chain joins TRBV18 to TRBJ2-1, with 8 bases fitting TRBD2. The V and J ends lost 0 bases and 8 bases, in that order; junction bases with no gene match: 12. Per the germline V gene, CDR1 is KGHSH and CDR2 is LQKENI. The CDR3 is 17 amino acids. Using reference TRBV18 and TRBJ2-1 for the parts outside the CDR3, the full variable domain is NAGVMQNPRHLVRRRGQEARLRCSPMKGHSHVYWYRQLPEEGLKFMVYLQKENIIDESGMPKERFSAEFPKEGPSILRIQQVVRGDSAAYFCASSPPPGSGEVDEQFFGPGTRLTVL.

This sequence joins TRBV5-8 and TRBJ2-7, with D uncertain. The V gene's germline CDR1 is SGHTS and CDR2 YDEGEE. The CDR3 has 13 residues. V lost 0 bases and J lost 0, with 4 bases in between. In nucleotides, the CDR3 is TGTGCCAGCAGCTTGGACGCCTCCTACGAGCAGTACTTC. Residues: CASSLDASYEQYF.

V and J are TRBV5-1 and TRBJ2-7; 10 nucleotides match TRBD1. In germline, CDR1 is SGHRS, CDR2 YFSETQ. V lost 2 bases, J lost 6 bases, and 5 bases stayed unmatched. CDR3 size: 14 residues. In DNA, the CDR3 is TGCGCCAGCAGCTTCAGGGACAGGGGCTCCGAGCAGTACTTC. Translation: CASSFRDRGSEQYF.

By share, this clone counts as medium-sized. The chain combines TRBV7-9 with TRBJ2-4; no definite D call. Germline CDR1 SEHNR, CDR2 FQNEAQ (reference sequence). Trimming took 3 bases from V and 4 from J, leaving 4 bases between them. The CDR3 has 12 residues. DNA for the CDR3: TGTGCCAGCAGCTTGGATAAAAACATTCAGTACTTC. Encoded protein: CASSLDKNIQYF.

The rearrangement uses TRBV20-1 and TRBJ2-7, with 9 positions matching TRBD2. Germline CDR1 reads DFQATT; CDR2 reads SNEGSKA (reference sequence). The V and J ends lost 7 bases and 5 bases, in that order; junction bases with no gene match: 3. The CDR3 runs to 11 residues. CDR3 protein: CSVAGVNEQYF. In DNA, the CDR3 is TGCAGTGTAGCGGGGGTCAACGAGCAGTACTTC.

This chain connects TRBV7-8 to TRBJ1-5, with 7 bases lining up with TRBD1. This CDR3 has 15 residues. The V gene's germline CDR1 is SGHVS and CDR2 FQNEAQ. V shed 2 bases and J 0 bases; nucleotides not matched to a gene: 1. The CDR3 loop is CASSLRTGSNQPQHF. The CDR3 nucleotides read TGTGCCAGCAGCTTACGGACAGGTAGCAATCAGCCCCAGCATTTT.

The table lists this clone with a count of one. The V call is TRBV28, the J call TRBJ2-7, with 13 bases aligning to TRBD2. With V trimmed by 3 bases and J by 2 bases, 7 bases remained unmatched. The CDR3 is made up of 17 amino acids. Per germline, CDR1 MDHEN and CDR2 SYDVKM. The CDR3 DNA reads as TGTGCCAGCAGTTTTCTAATCGGACTAGCGGGGGCCTACGAGCAGTACTTC. Protein product: CASSFLIGLAGAYEQYF.

This clone showed up just a few times. The gene calls are TRBV28 and TRBJ1-5; TRBD1 might be the D (6 bases). The CDR3 extends over 15 amino acids. Per the germline V gene, CDR1 is MDHEN and CDR2 is SYDVKM. With 5 bases removed from V and 5 bases from J, the gap between germline ends came to 16 bases. CDR3 DNA: TGTGCCAGCAGTGAATGGGGGCGTCCTCATCAGCCCCAGCATTTT. Translating gives CASSEWGRPHQPQHF.

V usage is TRBV5-1 and J usage is TRBJ2-2, with 10 bases aligning to TRBD2. The CDR3 totals 16 residues. The junction had 5 bases not matched to a gene; V was cut back by 1 base and J by 5 bases. CDR1 is SGHRS, CDR2 YFSETQ, per germline. The CDR3 loop is CASSLLAGAGTGELFF. DNA of the CDR3: TGCGCCAGCAGCTTGCTAGCGGGAGCCGGAACCGGGGAGCTGTTTTTT.

This chain links TRBV9 with TRBJ2-1; 13 bases fit TRBD2. The V segment lost 2 bases and the J segment 0 bases; nucleotides outside the gene matches: 5. The germline V gene has CDR1 SGDLS and CDR2 YYNGEE. The CDR3 sequence is 18 residues long. CDR3 nucleotide sequence: TGTGCCAGCAGCGTTTGGACTAGCGGGAGTAGCTCCTACAATGAGCAGTTCTTC. This codes for CASSVWTSGSSSYNEQFF.

The rearrangement uses TRBV6-5 and TRBJ2-1, with 8 bases fitting TRBD2. V gave up 6 bases and J gave up 0 bases; unmatched junction bases: 4. Germline V gives CDR1 MNHEY, CDR2 SVGAGI. The CDR3 consists of 15 residues. The CDR3 loop reads CASSISGSSYNEQFF. DNA of the CDR3: TGTGCCAGCAGCATAAGCGGGAGCTCCTACAATGAGCAGTTCTTC.